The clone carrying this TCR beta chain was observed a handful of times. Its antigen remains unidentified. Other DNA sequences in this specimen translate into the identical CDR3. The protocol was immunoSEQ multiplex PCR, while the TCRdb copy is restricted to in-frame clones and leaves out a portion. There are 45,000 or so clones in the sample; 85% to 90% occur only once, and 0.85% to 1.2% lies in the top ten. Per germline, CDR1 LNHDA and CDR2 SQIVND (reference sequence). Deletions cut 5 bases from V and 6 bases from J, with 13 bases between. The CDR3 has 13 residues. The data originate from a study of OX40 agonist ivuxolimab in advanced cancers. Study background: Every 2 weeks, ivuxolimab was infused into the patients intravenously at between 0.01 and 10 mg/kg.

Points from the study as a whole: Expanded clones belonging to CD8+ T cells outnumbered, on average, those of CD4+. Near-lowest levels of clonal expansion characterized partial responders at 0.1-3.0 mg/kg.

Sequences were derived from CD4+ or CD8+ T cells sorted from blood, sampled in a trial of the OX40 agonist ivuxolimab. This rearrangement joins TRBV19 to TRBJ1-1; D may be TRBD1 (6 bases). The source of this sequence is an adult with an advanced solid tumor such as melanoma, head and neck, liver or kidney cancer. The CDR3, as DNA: TGTGCCAGTAGTTATGGACAGCAAGCTGAAGCTTTCTTT. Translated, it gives CASSYGQQAEAFF.